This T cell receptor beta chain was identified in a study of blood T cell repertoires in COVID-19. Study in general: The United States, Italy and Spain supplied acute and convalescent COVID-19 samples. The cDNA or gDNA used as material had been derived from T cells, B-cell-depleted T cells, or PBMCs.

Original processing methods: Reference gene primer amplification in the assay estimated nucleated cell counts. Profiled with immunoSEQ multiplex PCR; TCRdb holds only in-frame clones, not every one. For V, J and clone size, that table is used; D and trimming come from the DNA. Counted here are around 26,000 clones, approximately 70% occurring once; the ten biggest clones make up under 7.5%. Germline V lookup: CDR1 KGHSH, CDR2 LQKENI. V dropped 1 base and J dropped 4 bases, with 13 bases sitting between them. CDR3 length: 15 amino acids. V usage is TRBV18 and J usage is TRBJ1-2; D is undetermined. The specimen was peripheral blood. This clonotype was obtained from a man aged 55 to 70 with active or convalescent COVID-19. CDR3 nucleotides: TGTGCCAGCTCACCACGATCCGACTCCAGCTATGGCTACACCTTC. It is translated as CASSPRSDSSYGYTF. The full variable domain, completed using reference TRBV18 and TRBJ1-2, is NAGVMQNPRHLVRRRGQEARLRCSPMKGHSHVYWYRQLPEEGLKFMVYLQKENIIDESGMPKERFSAEFPKEGPSILRIQQVVRGDSAAYFCASSPRSDSSYGYTFGSGTRLTVV.